The following is a TCR beta chain sequence with its context. The antigen is undetermined. The data are from a study of OX40 agonist ivuxolimab in advanced cancers. Study context: Across the patients, intravenous ivuxolimab was delivered every 2 weeks at 0.01 to 10 mg/kg. Study-level findings and limits: People who partly responded at 0.1-3.0 mg/kg had some of the least clonal expansion seen. Relative to CD4+ cells, CD8+ T cells on average had more expanded clones.

The protocol was immunoSEQ multiplex PCR, while the TCRdb copy is restricted to in-frame clones and leaves out a portion. Of roughly 48,000 clones listed, roughly 84% are singletons. The CDR3 has 14 residues. V lost 1 base to trimming and J lost 2 bases, with 9 bases between them. Germline-derived CDR1 and CDR2 are MGHRA and YSYEKL. The chain links TRBV4-1 to TRBJ2-7; no clear D gene. The receptor comes from an adult with an advanced solid tumor such as melanoma, head and neck, liver or kidney cancer. Source: CD4+ or CD8+ T cells sorted from blood, taken in a trial of the OX40 agonist ivuxolimab. The CDR3 nucleotides read TGCGCCAGCAGCCAAGGTCGGCAGACCTACGAGCAGTACTTC. Amino acid sequence: CASSQGRQTYEQYF.